The 13 T cell receptor beta chains listed next were all sequenced from one sample in a study of blood T cell repertoires in COVID-19. Some clones are missing from TCRdb's copy, which holds only in-frame ones; the method was immunoSEQ multiplex PCR. The repertoire holds roughly 150,000 clones, with 65% to 85% as singletons. Sequencing was carried out using peripheral blood. These receptors were obtained from a man aged 70-80 years with active or convalescent COVID-19.

This clone was picked up a small number of times. The genes are TRBV7-9 and TRBJ1-2, with D maybe TRBD1 (6 bases). There are 15 residues in the CDR3. Trimming took off 1 base at V and 2 bases at J, with 11 bases between the two ends. The germline V gene has CDR1 SEHNR and CDR2 FQNEAQ (reference sequence). The CDR3 DNA reads TGTGCCAGCAGCTTAGGCCATCAGGGGAACTATGGCTACACCTTC. Its protein is CASSLGHQGNYGYTF.

The V and J genes are TRBV19 and TRBJ2-1, with 8 positions matching TRBD1. The V and J ends lost 4 bases and 2 bases, in that order; junction bases with no gene match: 7. Germline values: CDR1 LNHDA, CDR2 SQIVND (reference sequence). The CDR3 sequence is 16 residues long. The CDR3 nucleotides are TGTGCCAGTAGTACCCGGACAGGGTATACCTACAATGAGCAGTTCTTC. Its translation is CASSTRTGYTYNEQFF.

This chain connects TRBV6-2 or TRBV6-3 to TRBJ2-5, with 12 positions matching TRBD2. Per the germline V gene, CDR1 is MNHEY and CDR2 is SVGEGT. This CDR3 is built from 18 residues. V shed 2 bases and J 7 bases; nucleotides not matched to a gene: 14. The DNA of the CDR3 is TGTGCCAGCAGTTACCTCCCGACTAGCGGGAGAAAGGGAGTGACCCAGTACTTC. This translates into CASSYLPTSGRKGVTQYF.

This clone was found once. The rearrangement uses TRBV14 and TRBJ1-6, with D tentatively TRBD1 (6 bases). CDR3 size: 17 residues. V was shortened by 4 bases and J by 7 bases, with 20 bases between the two germline ends. CDR1 is SGHDN, CDR2 FVKESK, per germline. CDR3 protein: CASSPETGPLGNSPLHF. The DNA of the CDR3 is TGTGCCAGCAGCCCAGAGACAGGACCTCTCGGGAATTCACCCCTCCACTTT.

J is TRBJ1-2 and V is TRBV19; possibly TRBD1 for D (5 bases). CDR1 and CDR2 (germline): LNHDA, SQIVND (reference sequence). Deletions cut 7 bases from V and 4 bases from J, with 7 bases between. The CDR3 consists of 11 residues. The CDR3 loop is CASTGGYGYTF. For the CDR3, the DNA is TGTGCCAGTACCGGGGGCTATGGCTACACCTTC.

The chain is built from TRBV7-9 and TRBJ1-4; TRBD1 agrees at 7 bases. CDR3 length: 16 amino acids. V was pared by 0 bases and J by 4 bases, with 5 bases of the junction left unmatched. CDR1 and CDR2 from the germline V gene are SEHNR and FQNEAQ (reference sequence). CDR3 sequence reads: CASSLASGTVNEKLFF. Written as DNA, the CDR3 is TGTGCCAGCAGCTTAGCTTCCGGGACAGTTAATGAAAAACTGTTTTTT.

The count of this clone is one. The chain's CDR3 is CASSQDGHGISYNEQFF. CDR3 bases: TGCGCCAGCAGCCAAGATGGGCACGGCATCTCCTACAATGAGCAGTTCTTC. This chain joins TRBV4-3 and TRBJ2-1, with unresolved D. From germline, CDR1 is LGHNA and CDR2 YSLEER. V was shortened by 0 bases and J by 0 bases, with 12 bases between the two germline ends. The CDR3 loop spans 17 amino acids.

V usage is TRBV19 and J usage is TRBJ1-4; possibly TRBD1 for D (5 bases). The germline V gene encodes CDR1 LNHDA and CDR2 SQIVND (reference sequence). V was pared by 3 bases and J by 7 bases, with 12 bases between. The CDR3 is made up of 14 amino acids. The CDR3 sequence: CASSIGRVGEKLFF. The CDR3 DNA sequence: TGTGCCAGTAGTATCGGCAGGGTGGGTGAAAAACTGTTTTTT.

There are many counts of this clone. This chain connects TRBV11-2 to TRBJ2-7; 8 bases fit TRBD1. This CDR3 spans 15 amino acids. Germline CDR1 reads SGHAT; CDR2 reads FQNNGV. The ends lost 3 bases at V and 2 bases at J; junction bases unmatched: 6. The CDR3 region is CASSFPRDRTYEQYF. The CDR3 DNA sequence: TGTGCCAGCAGCTTCCCGAGGGACAGGACCTACGAGCAGTACTTC.

Concerning this clone: At one of its ends the junction is not consistent with the germline gene, which may arise from a read error. J is TRBJ2-2 and V is TRBV7-2; 7 bases align to TRBD1. The CDR3 loop spans 14 amino acids. Germline-derived CDR1 and CDR2 are SGHTA and FQGNSA. This CDR3 is CASSSTGNAGELFF. The CDR3 DNA reads TGTGCCAGCAGCTCGACAGGGAACGCCGGGGAGCTGTTTTTT.

As regards this clone: Germline and junction disagree at one end, which may indicate a read error. V usage is TRBV4-3 and J usage is TRBJ1-6; possibly TRBD1 for D (6 bases). The CDR3 is 17 amino acids. From germline, CDR1 is LGHNA and CDR2 YSLEER. CDR3 coding DNA: TGCGCCAGCAGCAAAGAACCGGGACACAATGTCGCTTCACCCCTCCACTTT. Protein sequence: CASSKEPGHNVASPLHF.

CDR3 sequence: CASSPGQQETQYF. CDR3 nucleotides: TGTGCCAGCAGCCCGGGACAGCAAGAGACCCAGTACTTC. The chain joins TRBV7-9 to TRBJ2-5; the match to TRBD1 covers 7 bases. The CDR3 is made up of 13 amino acids. J gave up 2 bases and V 5 bases, and 2 bases lay outside the gene matches. Germline loops: CDR1 SEHNR, CDR2 FQNEAQ (reference sequence).

The J gene is TRBJ1-2, the V gene TRBV30; D ambiguous. CDR3 length: 13 residues. Trimming cost V 0 bases and J 2 bases, with 7 bases left between them. Germline lookup yields CDR1 GTSNPN and CDR2 SVGIG (reference sequence). As DNA, the CDR3 is TGTGCCTGGAGTGTACTAGGAAACTATGGCTACACCTTC. Its protein product is CAWSVLGNYGYTF.